This T cell receptor (beta chain) is drawn from a study of response to subunit inactivated influenza vaccine. TCRdb fed the RT-PCR reads into MiXCR, producing one record per CDR3 protein. The table shows about 500,000 distinct CDR3 sequences, with more than 15% occurring only once. General study points: Authors proposed each seasonal influenza vaccination draws in few new T cells.

Germline V gene sequence: CDR1 SSHAT, CDR2 FNYEAQ (reference sequence). CDR3 length: 18 amino acids. This clonotype has only a few counts. Its target is not known. Germline is not matched at one junction end, which may reflect a read error. The receptor was isolated from a man between 50 and 75 years old who received an inactivated influenza vaccine. V gene TRBV7-7 combines with J gene TRBJ2-2, with D perhaps assigned TRBD1 or TRBD2 (5 bases each). The specimen was CD4+ T cells sorted from PBMCs, collected approximately 25 months after vaccination. In nucleotides, the CDR3 is TGTGCTAGCAGCCCGCGACTGGGACCGCCCGGGGCCACCGGGGAGCTGTTTTTT. This sequence encodes CASSPRLGPPGATGELFF.